This T cell receptor (beta chain) is drawn from a study of a mutant IDH1 vaccine in newly diagnosed glioma. The wider study: Onset of vaccination occurred 4-6 weeks following radiotherapy alone, or with temozolomide cycles.

As to this clone: Its antigen is undetermined.

Stated time point: week 47, end of study. Vaccinated patients received 300 ug of mutant IDH1 20-mer peptide per dose, with topical imiquimod. Produced via immunoSEQ multiplex PCR; TCRdb's table is partial and in-frame only. The repertoire holds tens of thousands of clones, roughly 90% seen once, with 0.6% to 0.95% in the top ten. The CDR3 is made up of 13 amino acids. Trimming took 6 bases from V and 1 from J, leaving 9 bases between them. The germline V gene has CDR1 MNHNY and CDR2 SVGAGI (reference sequence). The chain joins TRBV6-6 to TRBJ1-1; D call uncertain. The sample here was PBMCs, taken from a glioma patient whose treatment included an IDH1 peptide vaccine. This clonotype was sampled from a woman in her 50s with glioma. This CDR3 reads CASSSGENTEAFF. The CDR3 coding sequence is TGTGCCAGCAGCTCCGGAGAGAACACTGAAGCTTTCTTT.